This TCR beta chain stems from a study of post-analysis software for immune sequencing data. Study summary: Clinical courses comprised relapsing-remitting, secondary progressive and progressive-relapsing multiple sclerosis.

Points on this clonotype: Its antigen remains unidentified.

Included in the TCR beta cDNA libraries were unique molecular identifiers. cDNA molecules numbering around 450,000 came from roughly 1.1 to 9.2 million T cells. Via MiXCR, TCRdb re-called the PCR reads, giving one row per CDR3 protein. The repertoire has about 770,000 distinct CDR3 sequences, 46% of them found once; the top ten carry roughly 4.4%. Germline CDR1 and CDR2: SEHNR and FQNEAQ (reference sequence). The CDR3 has 17 amino acids. Germline trimming cut 1 base from V and 0 bases from J; bases unmatched to any gene: 2. Findings and caveats of the study: Multiple sclerosis patients had significantly lower normalized Chao1 diversity than controls. When patients were compared with controls, about five TRBV segments were more frequent, TRBV5-6, TRBV5-1 and TRBV20-1 among them.

The sample was blood. V and J are TRBV7-9 and TRBJ2-7, with 14 positions matching TRBD2. This clonotype originated in a girl aged 10-17 years with multiple sclerosis. In DNA, the CDR3 is TGTGCCAGCAGCTTAGGGGGACTAGCGGGAGTCTCCTACGAGCAGTACTTC. Its protein product is CASSLGGLAGVSYEQYF.